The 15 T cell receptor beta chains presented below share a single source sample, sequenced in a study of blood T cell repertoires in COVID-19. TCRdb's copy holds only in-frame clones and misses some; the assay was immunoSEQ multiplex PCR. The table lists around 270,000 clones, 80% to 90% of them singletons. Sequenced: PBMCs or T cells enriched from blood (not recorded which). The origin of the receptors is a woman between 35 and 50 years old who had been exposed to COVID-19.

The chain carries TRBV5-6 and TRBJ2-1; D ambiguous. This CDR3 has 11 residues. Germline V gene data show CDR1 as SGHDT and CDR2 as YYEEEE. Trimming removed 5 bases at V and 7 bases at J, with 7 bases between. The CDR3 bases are TGTGCCAGCAGTTTAACAAATGAGCAGTTCTTC. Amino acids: CASSLTNEQFF.

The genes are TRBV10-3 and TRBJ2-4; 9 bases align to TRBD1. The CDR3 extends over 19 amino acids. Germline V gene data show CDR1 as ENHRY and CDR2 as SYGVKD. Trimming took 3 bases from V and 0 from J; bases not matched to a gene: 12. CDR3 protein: CAISDDRDRAGRAKNIQYF. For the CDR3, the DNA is TGTGCCATCAGTGATGACCGGGACAGGGCAGGAAGAGCCAAAAACATTCAGTACTTC.

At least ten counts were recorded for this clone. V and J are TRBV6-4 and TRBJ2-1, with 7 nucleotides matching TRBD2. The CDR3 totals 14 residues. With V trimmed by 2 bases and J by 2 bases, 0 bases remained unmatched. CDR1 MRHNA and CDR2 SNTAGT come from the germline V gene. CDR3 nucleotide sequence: TGTGCCAGCAGTGACGGGGGGGCCTACAATGAGCAGTTCTTC. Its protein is CASSDGGAYNEQFF.

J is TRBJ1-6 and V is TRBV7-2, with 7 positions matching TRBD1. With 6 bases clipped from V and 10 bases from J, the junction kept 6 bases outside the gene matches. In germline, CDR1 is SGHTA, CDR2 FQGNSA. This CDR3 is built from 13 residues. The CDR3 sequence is CASRRTGESPLHF. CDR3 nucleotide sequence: TGTGCCAGCAGACGTACAGGGGAGTCACCCCTCCACTTT.

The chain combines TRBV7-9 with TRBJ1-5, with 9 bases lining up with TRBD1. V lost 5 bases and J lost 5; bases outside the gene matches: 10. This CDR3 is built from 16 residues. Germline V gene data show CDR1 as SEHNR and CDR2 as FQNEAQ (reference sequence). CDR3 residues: CASSGRGQGTDQPQHF. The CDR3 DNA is TGTGCCAGCAGCGGGCGGGGACAGGGAACCGATCAGCCCCAGCATTTT. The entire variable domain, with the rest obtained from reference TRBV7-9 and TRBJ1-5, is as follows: DTGVSQNPRHKITKRGQNVTFRCDPISEHNRLYWYRQTLGQGPEFLTYFQNEAQLEKSRLLSDRFSAERPKGSFSTLEIQRTEQGDSAMYLCASSGRGQGTDQPQHFGDGTRLSIL.

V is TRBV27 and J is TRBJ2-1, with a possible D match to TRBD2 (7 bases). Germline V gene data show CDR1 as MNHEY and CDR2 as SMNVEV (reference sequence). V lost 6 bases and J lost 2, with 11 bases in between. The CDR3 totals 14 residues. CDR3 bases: TGTGCCAGCAGCTCGGGGGGCACCTACAATGAGCAGTTCTTC. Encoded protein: CASSSGGTYNEQFF.

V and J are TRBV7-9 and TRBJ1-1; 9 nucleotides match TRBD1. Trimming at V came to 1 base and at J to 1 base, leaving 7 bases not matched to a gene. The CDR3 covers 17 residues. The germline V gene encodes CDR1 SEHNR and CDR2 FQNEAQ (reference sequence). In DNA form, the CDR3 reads TGTGCCAGCAGCTTAGGTCGCTACAGGGGGCGGAACACTGAAGCTTTCTTT. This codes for CASSLGRYRGRNTEAFF.

CDR3 sequence (DNA): TGTGCCAGTAGTGGTGTGTTGTCGGGTCAGCCCCAGCATTTT. Protein: CASSGVLSGQPQHF. This rearrangement joins TRBV19 to TRBJ1-5; D is ambiguous. This CDR3 region has 14 residues. V lost 5 bases to trimming and J lost 6 bases, with 14 bases between them. In germline, CDR1 is LNHDA, CDR2 SQIVND (reference sequence). Variable domain in full (rest from reference TRBV19 and TRBJ1-5): DGGITQSPKYLFRKEGQNVTLSCEQNLNHDAMYWYRQDPGQGLRLIYYSQIVNDFQKGDIAEGYSVSREKKESFPLTVTSAQKNPTAFYLCASSGVLSGQPQHFGDGTRLSIL.

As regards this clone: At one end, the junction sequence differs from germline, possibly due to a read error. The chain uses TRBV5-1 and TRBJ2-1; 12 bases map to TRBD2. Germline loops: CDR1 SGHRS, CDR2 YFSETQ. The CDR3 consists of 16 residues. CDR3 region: CASSQTSGSSYNEQFF. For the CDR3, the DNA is TGTGCCAGCAGCCAGACTAGCGGGAGCTCCTACAATGAGCAGTTCTTC.

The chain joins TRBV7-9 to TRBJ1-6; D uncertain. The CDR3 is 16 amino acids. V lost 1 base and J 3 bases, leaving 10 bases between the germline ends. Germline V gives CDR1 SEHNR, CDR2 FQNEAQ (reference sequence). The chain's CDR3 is CASSLGQVLYNSPLHF. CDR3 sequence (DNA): TGTGCCAGCAGCTTAGGCCAGGTTCTCTATAATTCACCCCTCCACTTT.

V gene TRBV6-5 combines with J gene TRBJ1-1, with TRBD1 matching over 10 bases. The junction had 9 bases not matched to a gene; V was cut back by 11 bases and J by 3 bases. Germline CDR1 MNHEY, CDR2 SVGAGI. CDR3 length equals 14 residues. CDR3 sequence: CAGQDRGMDTEAFF. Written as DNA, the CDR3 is TGTGCCGGACAGGACAGGGGGATGGACACTGAAGCTTTCTTT.

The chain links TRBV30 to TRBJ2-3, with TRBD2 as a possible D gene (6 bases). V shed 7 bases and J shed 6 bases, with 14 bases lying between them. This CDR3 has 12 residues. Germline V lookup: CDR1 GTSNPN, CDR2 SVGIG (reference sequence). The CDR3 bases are TGTGCCTTCCTCCTTGGGGGGGATACGCAGTATTTT. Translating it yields CAFLLGGDTQYF.

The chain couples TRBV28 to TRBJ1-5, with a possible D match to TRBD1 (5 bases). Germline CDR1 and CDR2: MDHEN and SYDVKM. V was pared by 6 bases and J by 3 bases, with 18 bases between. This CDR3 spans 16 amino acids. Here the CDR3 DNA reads TGTGCCAGCAGCCCGGGGGGTCTGAAAAACAATCAGCCCCAGCATTTT. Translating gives CASSPGGLKNNQPQHF.

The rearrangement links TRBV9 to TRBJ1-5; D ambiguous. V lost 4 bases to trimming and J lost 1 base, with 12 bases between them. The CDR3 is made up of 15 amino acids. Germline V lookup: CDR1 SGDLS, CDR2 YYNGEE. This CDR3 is CASSTSPGSNQPQHF. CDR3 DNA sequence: TGTGCCAGCAGCACGAGTCCGGGAAGCAATCAGCCCCAGCATTTT.

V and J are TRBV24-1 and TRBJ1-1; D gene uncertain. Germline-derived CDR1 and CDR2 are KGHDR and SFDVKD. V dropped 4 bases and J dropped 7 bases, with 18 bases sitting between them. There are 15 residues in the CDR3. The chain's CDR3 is CATSENGRYRGEAFF. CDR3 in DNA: TGTGCCACCAGTGAGAACGGTCGTTATCGGGGTGAAGCTTTCTTT.